This is a list of T cell receptor beta chains from one sample in a study of blood T cell repertoires in COVID-19. TCRdb keeps only in-frame clones here, not all; method: immunoSEQ multiplex PCR. The profile shows nearly 250,000 clones, approximately 85% of them singletons. The specimen was PBMCs or T cells enriched from blood (not recorded which). The origin of the receptors is a woman aged 45-60 years with acute COVID-19. CDR3s include the opening cysteine and the closing phenylalanine or tryptophan. Fields, in order: J gene, clone size, D gene, V gene, CDR3 DNA, CDR3 protein. A D gene is named only where the DNA matches it firmly. A row's size may be missing; if present it is once, few, many or a size class.

TRBJ1-4 . . TRBV19 TGTGCCAGTAGGCAGGGTTCGGAAAAACTGTTTTTT CASRQGSEKLFF
TRBJ2-1 few TRBD2 TRBV7-2 TGTGCCAGCAGCTCAGGGGCTAGCGGGGGGCCCTCCCACAATGAGCAGTTCTTC CASSSGASGGPSHNEQFF
TRBJ2-3 . TRBD2 TRBV6-4 TGTGCCAGCAGGGAAGAGCGGGGGCTCATTAGCACAGATACGCAGTATTTT CASREERGLISTDTQYF
TRBJ2-3 once . TRBV30 TGTGCATTAGCGGTTACAGATACGCAGTATTTT CALAVTDTQYF
TRBJ1-2 . TRBD1 TRBV5-4 TGTGCCAGCAGCTTGGCGGGACAGGGGGAAGTAGAACGTGGCTACACCTTC CASSLAGQGEVERGYTF
TRBJ2-5 . TRBD1 TRBV6-5 TGTGCCAGCAGTCTGGACAGGGTCCAAGAGACCCAGTACTTC CASSLDRVQETQYF
TRBJ2-5 once TRBD1 TRBV7-2 TGTGCCAGCAGCCCGAAGACAGGGGCTCTTGGGGAGACCCAGTACTTC CASSPKTGALGETQYF
TRBJ2-1 . TRBD1 TRBV7-2 TGTGCCAGCAGCTCCCGGACAGGGGAAGAGCAGTTCTTC CASSSRTGEEQFF
TRBJ1-2 . TRBD1 TRBV7-9 TGTGCCAGCACGGGGACAGCCTCTAACTATGGCTACACCTTC CASTGTASNYGYTF
TRBJ2-2 . TRBD1 TRBV6-5 TGTGCCAGCAGTCCGCGGACAGGCCCCGGGGAGCTGTTTTTT CASSPRTGPGELFF
TRBJ1-5 . . TRBV27 TGTGCCAGCAGCAACTACGGACAACCCCGCCAGCCCCAGCATTTT CASSNYGQPRQPQHF
TRBJ2-3 . . TRBV19 TGTGCCAGTAGCGCCGGGACACCCTTTTCCAGCACAGATACGCAGTATTTT CASSAGTPFSSTDTQYF
TRBJ2-6 . . TRBV11-3 TGTGCCAGCAGCTCACAGGGCTCTGGGGCCAACGTCCTGACTTTC CASSSQGSGANVLTF
TRBJ1-2 . . TRBV28 TGTGCCAGCAGTTTGACAGAGCACTATGGCTACACCTTC CASSLTEHYGYTF
TRBJ2-1 . TRBD2 TRBV4-3 TGCGCCAGCAGCCAAGAAAGGCGGGGGGGCCCTAATGAGCAGTTCTTC CASSQERRGGPNEQFF
TRBJ2-7 . . TRBV18 TGTGCCAGCTCACGCACCCCCGGGACAACGGGGGGAGAGCAGTACTTC CASSRTPGTTGGEQYF
TRBJ1-1 . TRBD1 TRBV12-5 TGTGCTAGTGGTACTGGGACAGGGAGAACCACTGAAGCTTTCTTT CASGTGTGRTTEAFF
TRBJ1-3 . . TRBV6-6 TGTGCCAGCAGGGAACAGGGAGTCGGAAACACCATATATTTT CASREQGVGNTIYF
TRBJ1-4 . . TRBV3-1/TRBV3-2 TGTGCCAGCAGCCCCGAGCGTGAAAAACTGTTTTTT CASSPEREKLFF
TRBJ1-2 . . TRBV30 TGTGCCTGGAGTGTTCTCGGGGGGGTCGGCTACACCTTC CAWSVLGGVGYTF